This TCR beta chain was sequenced for a study of T cell changes during pregnancy in multiple sclerosis. Trimming cost V 1 base and J 3 bases; bases outside gene matches: 6. CDR3 length: 17 residues. Germline V gives CDR1 LNHDA, CDR2 SQIVND (reference sequence). Profiled with immunoSEQ multiplex PCR; TCRdb holds only in-frame clones, not every one. This sample carries about 60,000 clones, approximately 90% of them seen once, and the ten largest clones take roughly 0.76%. This chain connects TRBV19 to TRBJ2-1, with TRBD1 matching over 10 bases. The input for sequencing was CD4+ T cells from peripheral blood mononuclear cells, taken in the first trimester of pregnancy. The source is a female donor with multiple sclerosis, enrolled in a pregnancy study. CDR3 DNA sequence: TGTGCCAGTAGTATAGGTAGGACAGGGGGATTCTACAATGAGCAGTTCTTC. It is translated as CASSIGRTGGFYNEQFF.